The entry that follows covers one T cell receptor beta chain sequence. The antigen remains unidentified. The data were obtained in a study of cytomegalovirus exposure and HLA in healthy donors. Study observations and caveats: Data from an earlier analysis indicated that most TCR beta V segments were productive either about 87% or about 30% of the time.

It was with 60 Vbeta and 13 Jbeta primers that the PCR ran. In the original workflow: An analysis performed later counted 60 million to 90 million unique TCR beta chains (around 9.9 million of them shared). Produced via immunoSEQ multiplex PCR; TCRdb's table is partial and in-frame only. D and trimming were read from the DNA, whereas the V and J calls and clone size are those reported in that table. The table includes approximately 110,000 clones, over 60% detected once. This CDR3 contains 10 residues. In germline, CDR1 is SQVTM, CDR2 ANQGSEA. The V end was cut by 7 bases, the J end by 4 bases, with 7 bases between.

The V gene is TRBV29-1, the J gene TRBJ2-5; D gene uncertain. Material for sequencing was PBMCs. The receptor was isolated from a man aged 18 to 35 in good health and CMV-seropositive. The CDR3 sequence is CSGERETQYF. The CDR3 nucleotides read TGCAGCGGCGAACGAGAGACCCAGTACTTC.